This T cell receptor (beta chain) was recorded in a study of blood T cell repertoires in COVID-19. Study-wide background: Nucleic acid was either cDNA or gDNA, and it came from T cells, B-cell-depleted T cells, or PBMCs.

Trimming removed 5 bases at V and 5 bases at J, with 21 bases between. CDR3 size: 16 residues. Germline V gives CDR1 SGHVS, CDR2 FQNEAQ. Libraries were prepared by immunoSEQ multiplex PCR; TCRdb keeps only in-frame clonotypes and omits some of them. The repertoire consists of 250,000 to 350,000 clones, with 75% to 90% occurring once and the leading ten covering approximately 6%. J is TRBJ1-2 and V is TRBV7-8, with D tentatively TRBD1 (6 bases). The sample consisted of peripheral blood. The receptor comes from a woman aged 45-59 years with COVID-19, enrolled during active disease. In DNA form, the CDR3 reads TGTGCCAGCAGCCACGGTCCAGGACAGATAAATTATGGCTACACCTTC. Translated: CASSHGPGQINYGYTF.